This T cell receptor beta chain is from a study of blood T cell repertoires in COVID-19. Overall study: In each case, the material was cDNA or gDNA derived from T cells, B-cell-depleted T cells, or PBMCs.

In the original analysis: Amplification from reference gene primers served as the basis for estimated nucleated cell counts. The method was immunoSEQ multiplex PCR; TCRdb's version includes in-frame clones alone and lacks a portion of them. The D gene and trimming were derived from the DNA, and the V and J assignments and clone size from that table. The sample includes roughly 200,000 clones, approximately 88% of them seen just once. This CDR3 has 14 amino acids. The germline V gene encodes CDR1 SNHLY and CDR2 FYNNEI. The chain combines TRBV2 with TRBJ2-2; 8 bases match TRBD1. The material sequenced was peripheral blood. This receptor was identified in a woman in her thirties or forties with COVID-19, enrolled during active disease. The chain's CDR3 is CVDRGDVKTGELFF. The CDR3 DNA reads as TGTGTAGACAGGGGAGATGTAAAGACCGGGGAGCTGTTTTTT. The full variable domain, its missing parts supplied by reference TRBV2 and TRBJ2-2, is EPEVTQTPSHQVTQMGQEVILRCVPISNHLYFYWYRQILGQKVEFLVSFYNNEISEKSEIFDDQFSVERPDGSNFTLKIRSTKLEDSAMYFCVDRGDVKTGELFFGEGSRLTVL.